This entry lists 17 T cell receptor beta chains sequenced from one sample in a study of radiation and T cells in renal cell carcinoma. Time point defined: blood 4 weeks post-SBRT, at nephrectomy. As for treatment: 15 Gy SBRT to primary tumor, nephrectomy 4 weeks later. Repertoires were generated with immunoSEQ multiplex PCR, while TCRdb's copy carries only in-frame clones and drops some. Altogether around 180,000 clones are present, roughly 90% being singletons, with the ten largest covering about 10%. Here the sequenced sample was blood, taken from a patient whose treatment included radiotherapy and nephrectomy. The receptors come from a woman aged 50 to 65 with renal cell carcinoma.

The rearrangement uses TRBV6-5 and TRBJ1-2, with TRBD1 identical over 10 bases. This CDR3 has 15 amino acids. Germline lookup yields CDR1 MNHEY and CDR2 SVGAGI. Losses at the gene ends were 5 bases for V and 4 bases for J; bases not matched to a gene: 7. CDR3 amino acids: CASSTGQGVSYGYTF. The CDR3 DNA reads TGTGCCAGCAGTACCGGACAGGGGGTCTCCTATGGCTACACCTTC.

The CDR3 reads CASSPDRGTEAFF. In DNA form, the CDR3 reads TGTGCCAGCAGCCCGGACAGGGGAACTGAAGCTTTCTTT. The V gene is TRBV11-1, the J gene TRBJ1-1; the match to TRBD1 covers 9 bases. V shed 5 bases, J shed 5 bases, and the junction held 3 bases outside the gene matches. The CDR3 sequence is 13 residues long. Germline assignment: CDR1 SGHAT and CDR2 FQDESV (reference sequence).

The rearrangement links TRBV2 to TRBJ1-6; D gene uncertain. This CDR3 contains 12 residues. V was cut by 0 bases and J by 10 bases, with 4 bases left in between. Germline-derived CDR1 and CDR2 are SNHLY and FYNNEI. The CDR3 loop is CASSEAGSPLHF. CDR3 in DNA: TGTGCCAGCAGTGAAGCAGGCTCACCCCTCCACTTT.

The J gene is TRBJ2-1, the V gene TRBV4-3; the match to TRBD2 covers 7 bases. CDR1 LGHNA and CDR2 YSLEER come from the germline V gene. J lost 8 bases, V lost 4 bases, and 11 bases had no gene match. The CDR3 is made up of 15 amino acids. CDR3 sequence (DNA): TGCGCCAGCAGCCCACTAGCGACCCTTAAGGATGAGCAGTTCTTC. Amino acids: CASSPLATLKDEQFF.

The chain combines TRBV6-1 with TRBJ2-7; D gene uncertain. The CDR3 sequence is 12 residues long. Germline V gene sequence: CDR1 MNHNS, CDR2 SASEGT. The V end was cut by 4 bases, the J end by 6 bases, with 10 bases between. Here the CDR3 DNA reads TGTGCCAGCAGTGTGACGGCGATCGAGCAGTACTTC. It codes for CASSVTAIEQYF.

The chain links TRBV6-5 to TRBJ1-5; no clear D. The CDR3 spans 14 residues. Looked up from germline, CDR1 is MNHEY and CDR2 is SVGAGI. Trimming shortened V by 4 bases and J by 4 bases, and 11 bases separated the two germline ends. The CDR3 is CASSSYGTNQPQHF. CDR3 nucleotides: TGTGCCAGCAGTTCGTACGGAACTAATCAGCCCCAGCATTTT.

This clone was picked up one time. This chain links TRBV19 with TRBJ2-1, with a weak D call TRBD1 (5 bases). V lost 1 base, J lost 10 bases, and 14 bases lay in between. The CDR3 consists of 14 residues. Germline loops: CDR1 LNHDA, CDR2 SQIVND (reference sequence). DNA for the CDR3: TGTGCCAGTAGTATAGGTATTACAGGCTTAGAGCAGTTCTTC. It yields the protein CASSIGITGLEQFF.

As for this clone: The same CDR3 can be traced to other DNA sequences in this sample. The CDR3 sequence is CASSEGRETQYF. The CDR3 DNA reads TGTGCCAGCAGTGAGGGACGGGAGACCCAGTACTTC. The chain carries TRBV2 and TRBJ2-5, with D perhaps assigned TRBD1 or TRBD2 (5 bases each). Germline V gene sequence: CDR1 SNHLY, CDR2 FYNNEI. The length of the CDR3 is 12 residues. V was trimmed by 3 bases and J by 5 bases, leaving 7 bases between them.

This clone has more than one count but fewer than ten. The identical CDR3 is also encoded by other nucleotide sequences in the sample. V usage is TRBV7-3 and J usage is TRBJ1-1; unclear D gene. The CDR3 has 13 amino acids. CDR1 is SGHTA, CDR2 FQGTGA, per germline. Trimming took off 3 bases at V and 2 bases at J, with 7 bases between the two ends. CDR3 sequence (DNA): TGTGCCAGCAGCTTGGGGAGCAACACTGAAGCTTTCTTT. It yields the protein CASSLGSNTEAFF.

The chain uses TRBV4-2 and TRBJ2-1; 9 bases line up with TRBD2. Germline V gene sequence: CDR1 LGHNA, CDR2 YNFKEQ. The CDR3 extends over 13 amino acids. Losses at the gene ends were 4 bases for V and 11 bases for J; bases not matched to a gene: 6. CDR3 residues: CASSRFLAGKQFF. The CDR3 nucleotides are TGTGCCAGCAGCCGATTCCTAGCGGGGAAGCAGTTCTTC.

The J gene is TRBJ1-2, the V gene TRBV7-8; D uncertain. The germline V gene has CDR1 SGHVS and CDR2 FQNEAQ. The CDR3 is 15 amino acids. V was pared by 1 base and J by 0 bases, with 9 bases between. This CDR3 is CASSLVSSSNYGYTF. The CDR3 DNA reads TGTGCCAGCAGCTTAGTATCCAGCTCTAACTATGGCTACACCTTC.

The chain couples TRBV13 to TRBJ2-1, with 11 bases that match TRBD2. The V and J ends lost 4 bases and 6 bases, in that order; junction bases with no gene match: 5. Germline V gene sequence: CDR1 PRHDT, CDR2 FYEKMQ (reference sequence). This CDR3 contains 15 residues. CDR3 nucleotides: TGTGCCAGCAGCTCTACTAGCGGGGGACGCAATGAGCAGTTCTTC. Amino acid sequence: CASSSTSGGRNEQFF. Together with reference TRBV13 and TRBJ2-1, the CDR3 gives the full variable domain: AAGVIQSPRHLIKEKRETATLKCYPIPRHDTVYWYQQGPGQDPQFLISFYEKMQSDKGSIPDRFSAQQFSDYHSELNMSSLELGDSALYFCASSSTSGGRNEQFFGPGTRLTVL.

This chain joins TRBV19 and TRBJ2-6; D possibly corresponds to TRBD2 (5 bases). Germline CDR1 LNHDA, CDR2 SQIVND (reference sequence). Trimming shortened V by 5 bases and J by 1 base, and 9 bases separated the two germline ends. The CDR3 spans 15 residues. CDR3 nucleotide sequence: TGTGCCAGTAGTCCGGAGGATTCTGGGGCCAACGTCCTGACTTTC. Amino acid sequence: CASSPEDSGANVLTF.

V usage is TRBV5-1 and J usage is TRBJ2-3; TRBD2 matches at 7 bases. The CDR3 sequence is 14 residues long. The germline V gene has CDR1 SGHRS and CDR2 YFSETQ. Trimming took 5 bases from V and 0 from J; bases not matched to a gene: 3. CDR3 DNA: TGCGCCAGCAGGAAGCGGGGTAGCACAGATACGCAGTATTTT. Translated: CASRKRGSTDTQYF.

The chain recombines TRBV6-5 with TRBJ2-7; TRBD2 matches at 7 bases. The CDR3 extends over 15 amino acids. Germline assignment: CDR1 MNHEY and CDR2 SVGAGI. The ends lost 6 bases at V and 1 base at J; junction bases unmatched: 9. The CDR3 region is CASRGGTPGSYEQYF. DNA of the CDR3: TGTGCCAGCAGGGGGGGGACGCCGGGGTCCTACGAGCAGTACTTC.

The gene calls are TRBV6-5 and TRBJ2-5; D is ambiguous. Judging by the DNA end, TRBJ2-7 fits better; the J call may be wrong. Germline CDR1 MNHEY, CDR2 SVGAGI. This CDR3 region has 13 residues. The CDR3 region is CASNQDPTYEQYF. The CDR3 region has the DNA TGTGCCAGCAATCAGGATCCCACCTACGAGCAGTACTTC.

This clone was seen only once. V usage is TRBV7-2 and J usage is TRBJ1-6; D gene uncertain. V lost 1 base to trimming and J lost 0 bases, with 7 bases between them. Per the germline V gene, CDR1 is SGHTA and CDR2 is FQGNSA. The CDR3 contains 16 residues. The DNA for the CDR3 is TGTGCCAGCAGCTTAGATAGCAGCTCCTATAATTCACCCCTCCACTTT. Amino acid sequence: CASSLDSSSYNSPLHF.